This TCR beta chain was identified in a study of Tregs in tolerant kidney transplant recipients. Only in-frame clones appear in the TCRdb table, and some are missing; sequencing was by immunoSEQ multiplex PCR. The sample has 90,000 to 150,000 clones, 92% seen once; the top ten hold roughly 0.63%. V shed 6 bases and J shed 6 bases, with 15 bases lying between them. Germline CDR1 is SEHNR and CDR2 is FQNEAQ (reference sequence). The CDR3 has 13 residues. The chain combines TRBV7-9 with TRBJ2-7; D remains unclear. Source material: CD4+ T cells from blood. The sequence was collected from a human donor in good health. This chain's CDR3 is CASSRRPSVEQYF. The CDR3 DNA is TGTGCCAGCAGTCGAAGGCCATCCGTCGAGCAGTACTTC.